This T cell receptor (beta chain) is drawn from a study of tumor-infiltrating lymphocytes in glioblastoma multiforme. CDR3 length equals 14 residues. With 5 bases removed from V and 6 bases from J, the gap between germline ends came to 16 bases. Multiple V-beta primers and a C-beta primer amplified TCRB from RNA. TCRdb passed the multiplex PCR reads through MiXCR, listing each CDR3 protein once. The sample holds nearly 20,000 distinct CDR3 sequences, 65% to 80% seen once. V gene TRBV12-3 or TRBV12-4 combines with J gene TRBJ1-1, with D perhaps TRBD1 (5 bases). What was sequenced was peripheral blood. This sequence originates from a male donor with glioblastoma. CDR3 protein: CASSVLGVGAEAFF. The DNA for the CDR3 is TGTGCCAGCAGTGTTTTGGGGGTCGGCGCTGAAGCTTTCTTT.